What follows describes a single T cell receptor (beta chain). Its antigen is as yet unknown. Since all of the isolated RNA was reverse transcribed, expressed TCRB transcripts were what got sequenced. The average output of naive, central memory and regulatory T cell samples was about 3.3 million reads. Method: immunoSEQ multiplex PCR; TCRdb's copy keeps in-frame clones and lacks some. Among roughly 150,000 clones listed, roughly 63% were seen once. Germline CDR1 is MGHDK and CDR2 is SYGVNS. The V and J ends lost 1 base and 2 bases respectively, with 20 bases between them. This CDR3 has 18 amino acids. The sample comes from a study of beta chain features in type 1 diabetes. Study-wide points: In every one of the four CD4+ subsets, TCRB CDR3s were moderately but significantly shorter in Type 1 diabetes patients. Patients and controls would be equally affected if PCR favored shorter templates.

Sequenced input: naive CD4+ T cells from blood. The sequence was collected from a man aged 25-45 years with type 1 diabetes. The chain combines TRBV25-1 with TRBJ1-2, with a tentative D call TRBD1 (6 bases). CDR3 DNA: TGTGCCAGCAGTGAATCACCGGGGGCAGGGACTACCAACTATGGCTACACCTTC. It encodes CASSESPGAGTTNYGYTF.